This TCR beta chain is from a study of cytotoxic CD8 clonotypes in ibrutinib-treated CLL. Overall study: Sequencing produced an average of about 280,000 productive templates and 94,082 productive rearrangements per sample.

Here immunoSEQ multiplex PCR was the method, and the copy in TCRdb shows in-frame clones only, minus some. The sample carries fewer than 100,000 clones, 86% recorded once. This CDR3 is built from 15 residues. In germline, CDR1 is GTSNPN, CDR2 SVGIG (reference sequence). Trimming left V 0 bases short and J 0 bases short, with 9 bases between. The material sequenced was PBMCs, taken before ibrutinib treatment. This chain links TRBV30 with TRBJ1-3; D is uncertain. The receptor comes from a human donor with chronic lymphocytic leukemia. The CDR3 nucleotides are TGTGCCTGGAGTGTAGGGTTCCGCTCTGGAAACACCATATATTTT. Translated, it gives CAWSVGFRSGNTIYF.